These 20 T cell receptor beta chains were all obtained from the same sample, sequenced in a study of blood T cell repertoires in COVID-19 (dated by TCRdb to about 2020). The method was the immunoSEQ multiplex PCR assay. Sourced from immuneACCESS, this table was stored by TCRdb with only in-frame sequences that have V and J called. A share of the clones is absent; for the studies checked, an unresolved V gene accounts for under half, and the remainder has no known explanation. For this sample there are about 170,000 clones; 80% to 85% appear just once. The ten top clones hold approximately 2.4% of the sample. Specimen: peripheral blood. The source is a human donor with acute or convalescent COVID-19. The donor label of this sample is uncertain.

The DNA for the CDR3 is TGTGCCACCTCCTACAGGCGGACCGGGGAGCTGTTTTTT. Protein: CATSYRRTGELFF. The chain employs TRBV2 and TRBJ2-2, with a tentative D call TRBD1 (5 bases). The CDR3 is 13 amino acids. In germline, CDR1 is SNHLY, CDR2 FYNNEI. The V end was cut by 10 bases, the J end by 5 bases, with 14 bases between.

The rearrangement links TRBV10-3 to TRBJ1-1, with a possible D match to TRBD1 (5 bases). This CDR3 comprises 14 residues. Germline CDR1 and CDR2: ENHRY and SYGVKD. V dropped 3 bases and J dropped 6 bases, with 14 bases sitting between them. CDR3 amino acids: CAISDLATGAEAFF. The CDR3 DNA is TGTGCCATCAGTGATTTAGCTACGGGGGCTGAAGCTTTCTTT.

The chain couples TRBV9 to TRBJ2-7; 9 bases line up with TRBD2. V shed 0 bases, J shed 2 bases, and the junction held 3 bases outside the gene matches. CDR1 is SGDLS and CDR2 is YYNGEE in the germline V gene. The CDR3 consists of 15 residues. The CDR3: CASSVEPSGAYEQYF. The CDR3 nucleotides are TGTGCCAGCAGCGTAGAACCTAGCGGGGCCTACGAGCAGTACTTC.

The chain recombines TRBV5-4 with TRBJ2-1; 10 bases line up with TRBD1. The CDR3 totals 14 residues. Germline CDR1 SGHNT, CDR2 YYREEE (reference sequence). J was trimmed by 8 bases and V by 5 bases; bases with no gene match: 7. The CDR3 region has the DNA TGTGCCAGCAGACCTCGACAGGGGGCAGATGAGCAGTTCTTC. Translated: CASRPRQGADEQFF.

The chain combines TRBV5-1 with TRBJ2-7; D is undetermined. CDR1 is SGHRS, CDR2 YFSETQ, per germline. This CDR3 contains 13 residues. V lost 0 bases and J 3 bases, leaving 7 bases between the germline ends. The CDR3 sequence: CASSLEQIYEQYF. In nucleotides, the CDR3 is TGCGCCAGCAGCTTGGAACAGATCTACGAGCAGTACTTC.

The CDR3 DNA sequence: TGTGCCAGCAGCGCCAAAGCCCGGCTTAGTGGCGGGAGGGCCGTTGATACGCAGTATTTT. Encoded protein: CASSAKARLSGGRAVDTQYF. The gene calls are TRBV7-3 and TRBJ2-3; 9 bases are a match to TRBD2. Germline V CDR1 and CDR2: SGHTA, FQGTGA. This CDR3 contains 20 residues. After removal of 5 bases from V and 6 bases from J, the junction contained 24 bases not matched to a gene.

The chain is built from TRBV7-6 and TRBJ1-4; 7 bases line up with TRBD1. J was trimmed by 3 bases and V by 2 bases; bases with no gene match: 6. The length of the CDR3 is 16 residues. CDR1 and CDR2 (germline): SGHVS, FNYEAQ. This CDR3 reads CASSLRWTGPNEKLFF. CDR3 in DNA: TGTGCCAGCAGCTTAAGGTGGACAGGCCCTAATGAAAAACTGTTTTTT.

The rearrangement joins TRBV11-3 to TRBJ2-1; perhaps TRBD1 as D (6 bases). The CDR3 length is 18 residues. V dropped 2 bases and J dropped 0 bases, with 17 bases sitting between them. CDR1 and CDR2 from the germline V gene are SGHNT and YENEEA. The CDR3 coding sequence is TGTGCCAGCAGCTTAACAACAGGGTTTAAGAGCTCCTACAATGAGCAGTTCTTC. It yields the protein CASSLTTGFKSSYNEQFF.

V and J are TRBV30 and TRBJ2-7; 8 nucleotides line up with TRBD1. V shed 1 base, J shed 6 bases, and the junction held 14 bases outside the gene matches. The germline V gene encodes CDR1 GTSNPN and CDR2 SVGIG (reference sequence). The CDR3 sequence is 16 residues long. The DNA for the CDR3 is TGTGCCTGGAGTGAGCACCCGACAGGGGAAGGGGGCGAGCAGTACTTC. It is translated as CAWSEHPTGEGGEQYF.

The chain links TRBV19 to TRBJ1-5; D remains ambiguous. The CDR3 has 15 residues. The V and J ends lost 5 bases and 1 base respectively, with 12 bases between them. Germline CDR1 and CDR2: LNHDA and SQIVND (reference sequence). The CDR3 DNA sequence: TGTGCCAGTAGTCCAGGAGGGATGAGCAATCAGCCCCAGCATTTT. Translated: CASSPGGMSNQPQHF.

The chain has TRBV29-1 and TRBJ2-7, with 8 nucleotides matching TRBD1. Losses at the gene ends were 7 bases for V and 9 bases for J; bases not matched to a gene: 14. This CDR3 spans 13 amino acids. Germline V CDR1 and CDR2: SQVTM, ANQGSEA. The CDR3 spells CSATHSTGEGQYF. Written as DNA, the CDR3 is TGCAGCGCCACCCACTCGACAGGGGAAGGGCAGTACTTC.

This clone was counted once. The chain couples TRBV11-2 to TRBJ2-7; D remains unclear. CDR3 length: 15 amino acids. Germline CDR1 and CDR2: SGHAT and FQNNGV. Trimming cost V 0 bases and J 0 bases, with 9 bases left between them. CDR3 sequence: CASSLDPGSSYEQYF. CDR3 DNA sequence: TGTGCCAGCAGCTTAGATCCAGGCAGCTCCTACGAGCAGTACTTC.

The V call is TRBV7-9, the J call TRBJ1-3; possible D gene TRBD1, 5 bases. V was clipped by 5 bases and J by 3 bases, with 17 bases between them. Germline V gene lookup returns CDR1 SEHNR and CDR2 FQNEAQ (reference sequence). The CDR3 consists of 16 residues. The CDR3 sequence: CASSPTWAGYGNTIYF. Written as DNA, the CDR3 is TGTGCCAGCAGCCCGACCTGGGCAGGGTATGGAAACACCATATATTTT.

The chain combines TRBV18 with TRBJ2-7, with 11 bases lining up with TRBD1. The CDR3 runs 15 residues. V shed 3 bases, J shed 6 bases, and the junction held 7 bases outside the gene matches. In germline, CDR1 is KGHSH, CDR2 LQKENI. CDR3 sequence (DNA): TGTGCCAGCTCACCGGCGGGACAGGGGGTGGCCGAGCAGTACTTC. It encodes CASSPAGQGVAEQYF.

CDR3 bases: TGTGCCAGCAGCCCCAGGGGGCCGTTTGGGGCCGGGGAGCTGTTTTTT. This codes for CASSPRGPFGAGELFF. The chain joins TRBV9 to TRBJ2-2; TRBD1 agrees at 8 bases. Germline CDR1 and CDR2: SGDLS and YYNGEE. The V segment lost 4 bases and the J segment 6 bases; nucleotides outside the gene matches: 11. The CDR3 spans 16 residues.

Written as DNA, the CDR3 is TGCGCCAGCAGCCCCCTGGACAGGGCGAGGACTGAAGCTTTCTTT. Its translation: CASSPLDRARTEAFF. This rearrangement joins TRBV5-1 to TRBJ1-1, with 8 nucleotides matching TRBD1. The CDR3 is 15 amino acids. The V segment lost 4 bases and the J segment 5 bases; nucleotides outside the gene matches: 10. Germline V gene lookup returns CDR1 SGHRS and CDR2 YFSETQ. Combining the CDR3 with reference TRBV5-1 and TRBJ1-1 gives the whole variable domain KAGVTQTPRYLIKTRGQQVTLSCSPISGHRSVSWYQQTPGQGLQFLFEYFSETQRNKGNFPGRFSGRQFSNSRSEMNVSTLELGDSALYLCASSPLDRARTEAFFGQGTRLTVV.

The chain combines TRBV14 with TRBJ2-1; D may be TRBD1 (5 bases). Germline V gene data show CDR1 as SGHDN and CDR2 as FVKESK. The length of the CDR3 is 15 residues. V was shortened by 0 bases and J by 9 bases, with 15 bases between the two germline ends. The CDR3 DNA sequence: TGTGCCAGCAGCCAAGAAAGGGGAAGACCAATTGAGCAGTTCTTC. Its protein product is CASSQERGRPIEQFF.

The chain employs TRBV9 and TRBJ1-1, with 7 positions matching TRBD1. In germline, CDR1 is SGDLS, CDR2 YYNGEE. With 0 bases clipped from V and 5 bases from J, the junction kept 10 bases outside the gene matches. This CDR3 contains 16 residues. CDR3 DNA sequence: TGTGCCAGCAGCGTAGAAAAGGAGAGGGGGCATACTGAAGCTTTCTTT. It codes for CASSVEKERGHTEAFF.

This chain uses TRBV29-1 with TRBJ1-1, with D tentatively TRBD1 (6 bases). This CDR3 comprises 13 residues. Looked up from germline, CDR1 is SQVTM and CDR2 is ANQGSEA. V shed 7 bases and J shed 1 base, with 13 bases lying between them. As DNA, the CDR3 is TGCAGCGGAACAGGGCCCTCGAACACTGAAGCTTTCTTT. This codes for CSGTGPSNTEAFF. Looking up the rest from reference TRBV29-1 and TRBJ1-1 gives the full variable domain: SAVISQKPSRDICQRGTSLTIQCQVDSQVTMMFWYRQQPGQSLTLIATANQGSEATYESGFVIDKFPISRPNLTFSTLTVSNMSPEDSSIYLCSGTGPSNTEAFFGQGTRLTVV.

J is TRBJ2-3 and V is TRBV2, with D perhaps TRBD2 (5 bases). Germline CDR1 SNHLY, CDR2 FYNNEI. The CDR3 length is 14 residues. Deletions cut 6 bases from V and 2 bases from J, with 12 bases between. Here the CDR3 DNA reads TGTGCCAGCAGGCAAGGTAGCGCCACAGATACGCAGTATTTT. It codes for CASRQGSATDTQYF.